This T cell receptor beta chain comes out of a study of T cells after yellow fever vaccination (dated by TCRdb to the late 2010s). Regarding the complete study: The SMART-Seq v4 Ultra Low Input RNA kit was used to prepare libraries from fractions with low cell numbers. To follow T-cell clones before and after primary and booster YFV17D yellow fever vaccination, bulk TCR alpha and beta repertoires were sequenced over time. Two healthy male donors, one aged 18 to 30 and one aged 30 to 39 years, were included in the cohort. Blood was collected at multiple timepoints before and after primary and secondary immunization, and bulk PBMC replicates and cell subsets were isolated. Findings and caveats that apply to the study as a whole: Compared with the primary T-cell response, the secondary T-cell response was faster but weaker, reaching its peak on day 5 rather than on day 15. After the booster, most of the clones that had expanded following primary vaccination were detected again (around 97% of CD4 and roughly 90% of CD8), which suggests that memory was broadly maintained. Only a couple of donors were included in the study, so the extent to which the findings can be generalized is limited. A small share of clonotypes occurred in both CD4 and CD8 compartments, likely arising from convergent recombination. Computational filtering was required because FACS-sorted repertoires could contain abundant contaminating clonotypes from the bulk population.

Explained via the paper, the treatment or condition label denotes: live attenuated yellow fever vaccine strain. A standard Ficoll-Paque protocol was used to isolate PBMCs from peripheral blood. Dynabeads CD4 and CD8 positive selection kits were used to isolate the CD4 and CD8 T-cell fractions. TriZol was used to extract RNA from bulk PBMCs, from CD4 and CD8 fractions, and from dextramer-positive and dextramer-negative fractions. This clonotype was seen only a few times. The antigen it recognizes is unknown. No per-base quality is available; no much larger clone lies one base away. TCRdb lists the instrument as Illumina NovaSeq 6000. TCR cDNA was synthesized by 5'RACE template switching, which introduced a universal primer site and unique molecular identifiers. Priming for cDNA synthesis came from both the TCR alpha and TCR beta constant segments. Libraries were amplified in two PCR steps, with sample barcodes and sequencing adapters added in the second step. Sequencing of the libraries was done on either Illumina HiSeq 2500 (2x100 bp) or NovaSeq (2x150 bp). In the paper's pipeline: Demultiplexing of reads and collapsing into UMI consensus sequences were performed with MIGEC, and V(D)J alignment was carried out with MiXCR. Clonotypes responding to the vaccine were identified with edgeR on replicate PBMC samples, with the criteria of FDR below 0.01 and a log2 fold change above 5 up to day 15. Each bulk clonotype was labeled CD4 or CD8 based on which sequenced repertoire, CD4 or CD8, contained the clonotype at higher abundance. The raw public reads went through TCRdb reprocessing: fastp at Q25, MiXCR clone calling, in-frame beta chains kept. Every distinct CDR3 protein forms one entry, paired with its most common genes and DNA. V and J calls and clone size were set by TCRdb, not the authors. The sample data list 100,000 to 150,000 distinct CDR3 sequences, and roughly 15% of these were observed just once. Roughly 41% of the sample is in the top ten clones.

The source was CD8+ T cells sorted from PBMCs, collected 5 days after the yellow fever booster vaccination. The sequence derives from a man between 18 and 29 years old who received the YFV17D yellow fever vaccine.

The sequence in DNA is TGTGCCAGCAGTTACTCGCGACCGGGCAATGAGCAGTTCTTC. It codes for CASSYSRPGNEQFF. The rearranged chain carries TRBV6-5 and TRBJ2-1; the D gene lacks a confident call. The CDR3 contains 14 residues, cysteine and phenylalanine counted. Just the 42-base CDR3 DNA is kept, in frame starting at base 1. The germline V gene provides CDR1 MNHEY and CDR2 SVGAGI. Relative to germline, V is 0 bases shorter and J is 6 bases shorter, with 9 bases between their ends.